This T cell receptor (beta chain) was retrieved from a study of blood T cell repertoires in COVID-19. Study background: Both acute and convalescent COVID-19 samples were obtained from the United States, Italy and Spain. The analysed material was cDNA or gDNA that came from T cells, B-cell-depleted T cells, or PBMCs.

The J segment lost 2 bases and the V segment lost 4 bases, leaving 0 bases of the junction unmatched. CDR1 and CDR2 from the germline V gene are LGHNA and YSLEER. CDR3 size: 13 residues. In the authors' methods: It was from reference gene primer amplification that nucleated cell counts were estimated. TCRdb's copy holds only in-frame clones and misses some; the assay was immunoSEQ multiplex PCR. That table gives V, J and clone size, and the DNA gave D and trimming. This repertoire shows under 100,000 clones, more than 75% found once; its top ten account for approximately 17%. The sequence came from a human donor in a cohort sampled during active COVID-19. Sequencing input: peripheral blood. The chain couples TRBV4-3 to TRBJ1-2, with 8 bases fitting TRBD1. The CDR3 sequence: CASSRDRNYGYTF. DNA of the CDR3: TGCGCCAGCAGCCGGGACAGGAACTATGGCTACACCTTC.